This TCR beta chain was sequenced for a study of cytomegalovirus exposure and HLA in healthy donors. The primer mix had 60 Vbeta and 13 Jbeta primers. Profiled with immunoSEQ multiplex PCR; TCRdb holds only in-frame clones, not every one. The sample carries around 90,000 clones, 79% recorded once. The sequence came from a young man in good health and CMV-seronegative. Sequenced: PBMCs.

In nucleotides, the CDR3 is TGTGCCAGCTCACCAGACAGGACGAGCTATGGCTACACCTTC. It translates to CASSPDRTSYGYTF. The gene calls are TRBV18 and TRBJ1-2; weak D call: TRBD1 (6 bases). V was cut by 2 bases and J by 4 bases, with 11 bases left in between. Germline CDR1 is KGHSH and CDR2 is LQKENI. The CDR3 totals 14 residues.